This is a list of T cell receptor beta chains from one sample in a study of blood T cell repertoires in COVID-19. Generated by immunoSEQ multiplex PCR, the TCRdb table keeps only in-frame clones and is missing some. This sample has tens of thousands of clones, with 82% found just once. The source material was peripheral blood. These receptor sequences come from a woman older than 75 with acute or convalescent COVID-19. Each CDR3 is given with its conserved first and last residue. A D gene is named only where the DNA matches it firmly. Clone sizes are given selectively: once, few, many, or a class where the clone is expanded.

TRBJ1-4 NA TRBV5-6 NA CASSFHKNEKLFF TGTGCCAGCAGCTTCCACAAAAATGAAAAACTGTTTTTT
TRBJ2-1 NA TRBV20-1 NA CSASLSDEQFF TGCAGTGCTAGTCTTTCGGATGAGCAGTTCTTC
TRBJ2-1 TRBD2 TRBV27 few CASRVAGGQNEQFF TGTGCCAGCAGGGTAGCGGGAGGCCAAAATGAGCAGTTCTTC
TRBJ2-3 NA TRBV24-1 NA CATSAVTKSSTDTQYF TGTGCCACCAGCGCTGTAACTAAATCTAGCACAGATACGCAGTATTTT
TRBJ1-2 TRBD1 TRBV4-1 few CASSQTTGGGYGYTF TGCGCCAGCAGCCAAACTACAGGGGGCGGCTATGGCTACACCTTC
TRBJ2-1 NA TRBV2 NA CASSDDFNEQFF TGTGCCAGCAGTGATGACTTTAATGAGCAGTTCTTC
TRBJ2-2 TRBD2 TRBV4-1 NA CASSRLAGYTGELFF TGCGCCAGCAGCCGTCTAGCGGGGTATACCGGGGAGCTGTTTTTT
TRBJ2-5 TRBD2 TRBV29-1 NA CSVRAGGYQETQYF TGCAGCGTTAGAGCGGGAGGGTACCAAGAGACCCAGTACTTC
TRBJ2-7 TRBD2 TRBV9 NA CASSRTSGSYEQYF TGTGCCAGCAGCCGGACTAGCGGGAGCTACGAGCAGTACTTC
TRBJ2-3 TRBD2 TRBV5-6 few CASSLVGRAADTQYF TGTGCCAGCAGCTTGGTCGGGAGGGCCGCAGATACGCAGTATTTT
TRBJ2-1 TRBD2 TRBV19 NA CASSPQSGRAFWEQFF TGTGCCAGTAGTCCCCAAAGCGGGAGGGCCTTTTGGGAGCAGTTCTTC
TRBJ2-1 TRBD2 TRBV6-5 NA CAGGGSYSGDEQFF TGTGCCGGTGGCGGGAGCTACTCCGGGGATGAGCAGTTCTTC
TRBJ2-2 TRBD1 TRBV7-7 NA CASSVGTGTNTGELFF TGTGCCAGCAGCGTCGGGACAGGGACGAACACCGGGGAGCTGTTTTTT
TRBJ2-1 TRBD2 TRBV6-4 NA CASSAVAGSYNEQFF TGTGCCAGCAGTGCCGTAGCGGGCTCCTACAATGAGCAGTTCTTC
TRBJ2-7 TRBD2 TRBV30 NA CAWSTSGRKSSYEQYF TGTGCCTGGAGTACTAGCGGGAGGAAGAGCTCCTACGAGCAGTACTTC
TRBJ1-2 NA TRBV5-1 NA CASSLGNGYTF TGCGCCAGCAGCTTGGGTAATGGCTACACCTTC
TRBJ2-7 TRBD1 TRBV5-4 NA CASSLPGQGFNEQYF TGTGCCAGCAGCTTACCGGGACAGGGGTTCAACGAGCAGTACTTC
TRBJ2-1 TRBD2 TRBV5-1 many CASSLELAINEQFF TGCGCCAGCAGCTTGGAACTAGCGATCAATGAGCAGTTCTTC
TRBJ2-5 NA TRBV2 NA CASSEERGTQETQYF TGTGCCAGCAGTGAGGAAAGGGGAACCCAAGAGACCCAGTACTTC
TRBJ2-5 TRBD2 TRBV5-1 NA CASSRGTSGRSETQYF TGCGCCAGCAGCAGGGGGACTAGCGGGAGGTCAGAGACCCAGTACTTC
TRBJ1-4 NA TRBV19 NA CASSIKGTRENEKLFF TGTGCCAGTAGTATAAAAGGGACACGTGAAAATGAAAAACTGTTTTTT
TRBJ2-7 TRBD2 TRBV10-1 NA CASSEGAGGPYEQYF TGCGCCAGCAGTGAGGGTGCGGGAGGCCCCTACGAGCAGTACTTC
TRBJ2-1 TRBD2 TRBV10-3 NA CAITDGTSGRYEQFF TGTGCCATCACCGATGGGACTAGCGGGAGATATGAGCAGTTCTTC
TRBJ2-4 TRBD2 TRBV6-6 NA CASSYASGSVGNIQYF TGTGCCAGCAGTTACGCTAGCGGGAGCGTGGGAAACATTCAGTACTTC
TRBJ2-7 NA TRBV6-2/TRBV6-3 NA CASSLRLDEQYF TGTGCCAGCAGCCTCCGACTAGACGAGCAGTACTTC
TRBJ2-2 NA TRBV9 NA CASTLNGGGELFF TGTGCCAGCACCCTTAACGGTGGCGGGGAGCTGTTTTTT
TRBJ2-2 NA TRBV7-8 NA CASSLARGGELFF TGTGCCAGCAGCTTAGCGCGGGGCGGGGAGCTGTTTTTT
TRBJ1-2 NA TRBV7-8 NA CASSPIGYGYTF TGTGCCAGCAGCCCCATCGGCTATGGCTACACCTTC
TRBJ2-1 TRBD2 TRBV6-4 few CASSDSGTSYNEQFF TGTGCCAGCAGTGACTCCGGGACTAGTTACAATGAGCAGTTCTTC
TRBJ2-2 NA TRBV10-1 NA CASSAVETGELFF TGCGCCAGCAGTGCCGTAGAGACCGGGGAGCTGTTTTTT
TRBJ2-3 NA TRBV5-8 NA CASSPLDTQYF TGTGCCAGCAGCCCTCTAGATACGCAGTATTTT
TRBJ2-2 TRBD2 TRBV9 once CASSVPRLAGVTGELFF TGTGCCAGCAGCGTGCCAAGACTAGCGGGAGTCACCGGGGAGCTGTTTTTT
TRBJ2-3 NA TRBV5-4 NA CASSPGVVTDTQYF TGTGCCAGCAGCCCGGGGGTAGTCACAGATACGCAGTATTTT
TRBJ2-7 NA TRBV7-8 few CASSPSPGESYEQYF TGTGCCAGCAGCCCGTCTCCGGGAGAATCCTACGAGCAGTACTTC
TRBJ1-6 NA TRBV6-4 many CATQRDRDSPLHF TGTGCCACCCAGAGGGATCGGGATTCACCCCTCCACTTT
TRBJ1-5 NA TRBV24-1 many CATSDPRSGDLQPQHF TGTGCCACCAGTGACCCCCGGTCAGGGGATCTTCAGCCCCAGCATTTT
TRBJ1-2 TRBD1 TRBV6-5 NA CASSSRGRRDGYTF TGTGCCAGCAGTTCCAGGGGGCGCAGGGATGGCTACACCTTC
TRBJ2-3 TRBD2 TRBV6-1 NA CASSETPASGRAGTDTQYF TGTGCCAGCAGTGAAACCCCGGCTAGCGGGAGGGCCGGGACAGATACGCAGTATTTT
TRBJ2-4 NA TRBV11-3 NA CASSLEQGDIQYF TGTGCCAGCAGCTTAGAACAGGGTGACATTCAGTACTTC
TRBJ1-2 TRBD1 TRBV20-1 once CSARTGDGYTF TGCAGTGCTAGGACAGGGGACGGCTACACCTTC
TRBJ2-1 TRBD2 TRBV4-1 NA CASSQGLAGAGEQFF TGCGCCAGCAGCCAAGGACTAGCGGGAGCCGGGGAGCAGTTCTTC
TRBJ2-1 TRBD2 TRBV3-1/TRBV3-2 NA CASRAGGSSYNEQFF TGTGCCAGCCGAGCGGGAGGGAGCTCCTACAATGAGCAGTTCTTC
TRBJ2-5 TRBD2 TRBV6-6 NA CASTKGLAGVGETQYF TGTGCCAGCACCAAGGGCCTAGCGGGAGTGGGGGAGACCCAGTACTTC
TRBJ1-1 TRBD1 TRBV7-2 NA CASTLNDRGRNTEAFF TGTGCCAGCACCCTCAACGATAGGGGGCGAAACACTGAAGCTTTCTTT
TRBJ1-1 NA TRBV6-5 once CASSYGGTNTEAFF TGTGCCAGCAGTTACGGGGGCACAAACACTGAAGCTTTCTTT
TRBJ2-3 TRBD2 TRBV18 NA CASRTSGTDTQYF TGTGCCAGCCGGACTAGCGGCACAGATACGCAGTATTTT
TRBJ2-1 TRBD2 TRBV27 NA CASSPSREAYNEQFF TGTGCCAGCAGTCCCTCGCGGGAGGCCTACAATGAGCAGTTCTTC
TRBJ2-5 TRBD1 TRBV29-1 NA CSGGQGIKETQYF TGCAGCGGTGGACAGGGGATAAAGGAGACCCAGTACTTC
TRBJ1-2 NA TRBV28 NA CASRFGQGGYGYTF TGTGCCAGCAGATTCGGTCAGGGCGGCTATGGCTACACCTTC
TRBJ2-5 TRBD2 TRBV2 once CASREGLAGVGETQYF TGTGCCAGCAGGGAAGGACTAGCGGGAGTGGGGGAGACCCAGTACTTC
TRBJ2-1 TRBD2 TRBV25-1 few CASMGLAVYNEQFF TGTGCCAGCATGGGACTAGCGGTCTACAATGAGCAGTTCTTC
TRBJ2-2 TRBD2 TRBV29-1 NA CSVDGAGGYTGELFF TGCAGCGTTGATGGAGCGGGAGGGTACACCGGGGAGCTGTTTTTT
TRBJ2-3 NA TRBV11-1 NA CASSTLRRRDTDTQYF TGTGCCAGCAGCACACTGCGCCGACGGGACACAGATACGCAGTATTTT
TRBJ2-5 TRBD2 TRBV2 NA CASKMASGGQETQYF TGTGCCAGCAAGATGGCTAGCGGAGGTCAAGAGACCCAGTACTTC